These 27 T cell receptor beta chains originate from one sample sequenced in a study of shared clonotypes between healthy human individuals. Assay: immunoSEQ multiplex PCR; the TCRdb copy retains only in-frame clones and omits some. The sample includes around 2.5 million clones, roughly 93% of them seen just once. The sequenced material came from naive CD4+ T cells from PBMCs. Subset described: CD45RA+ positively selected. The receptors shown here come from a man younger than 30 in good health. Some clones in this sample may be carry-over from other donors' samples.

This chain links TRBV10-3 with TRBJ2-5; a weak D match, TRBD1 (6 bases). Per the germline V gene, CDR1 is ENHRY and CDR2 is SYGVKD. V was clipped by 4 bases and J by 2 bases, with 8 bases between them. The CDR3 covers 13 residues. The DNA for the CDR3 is TGTGCCATCAGTGTGCAGGGGCAAGAGACCCAGTACTTC. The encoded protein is CAISVQGQETQYF.

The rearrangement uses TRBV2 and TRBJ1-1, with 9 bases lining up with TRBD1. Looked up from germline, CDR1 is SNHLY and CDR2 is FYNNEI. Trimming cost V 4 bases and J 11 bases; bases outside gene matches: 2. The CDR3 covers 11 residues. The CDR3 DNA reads TGTGCCAGCAGTGGACAGGGGGGGGCTTTCTTT. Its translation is CASSGQGGAFF. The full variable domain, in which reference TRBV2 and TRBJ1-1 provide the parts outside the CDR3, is EPEVTQTPSHQVTQMGQEVILRCVPISNHLYFYWYRQILGQKVEFLVSFYNNEISEKSEIFDDQFSVERPDGSNFTLKIRSTKLEDSAMYFCASSGQGGAFFGQGTRLTVV.

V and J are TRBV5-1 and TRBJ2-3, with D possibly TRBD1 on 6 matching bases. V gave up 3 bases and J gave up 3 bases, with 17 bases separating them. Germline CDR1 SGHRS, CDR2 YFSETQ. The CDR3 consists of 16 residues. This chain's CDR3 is CASSSGRQARTDTQYF. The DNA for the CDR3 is TGCGCCAGCAGCTCGGGACGACAGGCTCGGACAGATACGCAGTATTTT.

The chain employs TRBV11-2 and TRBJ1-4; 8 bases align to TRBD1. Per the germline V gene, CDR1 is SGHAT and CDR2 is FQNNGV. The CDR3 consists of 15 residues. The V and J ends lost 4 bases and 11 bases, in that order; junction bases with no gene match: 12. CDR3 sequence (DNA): TGTGCCAGCAGCTCCGACGGACAGGGTCGGTGGAAACTGTTTTTT. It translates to CASSSDGQGRWKLFF.

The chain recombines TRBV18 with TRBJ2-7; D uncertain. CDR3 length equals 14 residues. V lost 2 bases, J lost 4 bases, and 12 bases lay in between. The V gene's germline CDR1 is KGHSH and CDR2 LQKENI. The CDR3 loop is CASSPTIAEYEQYF. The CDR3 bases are TGTGCCAGCTCACCAACCATAGCAGAGTACGAGCAGTACTTC.

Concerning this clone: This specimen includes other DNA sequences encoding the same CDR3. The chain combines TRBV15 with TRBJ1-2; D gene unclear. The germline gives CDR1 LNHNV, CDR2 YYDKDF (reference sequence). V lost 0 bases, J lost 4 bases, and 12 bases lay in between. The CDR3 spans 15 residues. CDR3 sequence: CATSRDSGGGYGYTF. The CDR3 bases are TGTGCCACCAGCAGAGATTCGGGAGGAGGCTATGGCTACACCTTC. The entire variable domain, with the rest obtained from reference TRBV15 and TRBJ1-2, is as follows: DAMVIQNPRYQVTQFGKPVTLSCSQTLNHNVMYWYQQKSSQAPKLLFHYYDKDFNNEADTPDNFQSRRPNTSFCFLDIRSPGLGDTAMYLCATSRDSGGGYGYTFGSGTRLTVV.

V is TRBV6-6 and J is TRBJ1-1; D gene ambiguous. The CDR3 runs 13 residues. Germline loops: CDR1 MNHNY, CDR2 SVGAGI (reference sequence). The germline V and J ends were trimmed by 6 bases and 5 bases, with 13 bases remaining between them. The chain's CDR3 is CASRQSLVTEAFF. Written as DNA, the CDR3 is TGTGCCAGCAGACAGTCTTTAGTAACTGAAGCTTTCTTT.

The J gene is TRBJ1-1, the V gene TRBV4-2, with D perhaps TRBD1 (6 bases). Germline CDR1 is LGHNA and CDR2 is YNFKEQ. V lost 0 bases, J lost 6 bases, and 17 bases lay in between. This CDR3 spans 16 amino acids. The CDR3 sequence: CASSQERTEFKSEAFF. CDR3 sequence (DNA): TGTGCCAGCAGCCAAGAGAGGACAGAATTCAAGTCTGAAGCTTTCTTT.

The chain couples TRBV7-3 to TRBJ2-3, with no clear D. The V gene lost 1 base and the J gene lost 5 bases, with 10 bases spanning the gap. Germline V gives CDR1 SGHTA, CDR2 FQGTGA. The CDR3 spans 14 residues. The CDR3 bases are TGTGCCAGCAGCTTAAATTATGACGGAGATACGCAGTATTTT. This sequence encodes CASSLNYDGDTQYF.

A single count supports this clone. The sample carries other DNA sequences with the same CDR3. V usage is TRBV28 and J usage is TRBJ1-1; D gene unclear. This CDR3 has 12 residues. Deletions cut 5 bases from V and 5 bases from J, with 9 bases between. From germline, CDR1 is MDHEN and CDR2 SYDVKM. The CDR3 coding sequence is TGTGCCAGCAGTCTGACCTGGACTGAAGCTTTCTTT. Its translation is CASSLTWTEAFF.

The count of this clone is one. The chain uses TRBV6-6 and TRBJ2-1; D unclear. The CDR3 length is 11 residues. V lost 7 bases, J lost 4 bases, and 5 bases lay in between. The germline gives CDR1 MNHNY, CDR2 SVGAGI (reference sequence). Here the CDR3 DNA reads TGTGCCAGCACATGTTACAATGAGCAGTTCTTC. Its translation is CASTCYNEQFF.

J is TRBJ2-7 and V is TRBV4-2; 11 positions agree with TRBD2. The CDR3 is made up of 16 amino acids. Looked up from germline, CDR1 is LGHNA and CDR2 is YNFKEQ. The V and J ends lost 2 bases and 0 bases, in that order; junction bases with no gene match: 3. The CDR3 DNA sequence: TGTGCCAGCAGCCAACAAACTAGCGGGAGCTCCTACGAGCAGTACTTC. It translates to CASSQQTSGSSYEQYF.

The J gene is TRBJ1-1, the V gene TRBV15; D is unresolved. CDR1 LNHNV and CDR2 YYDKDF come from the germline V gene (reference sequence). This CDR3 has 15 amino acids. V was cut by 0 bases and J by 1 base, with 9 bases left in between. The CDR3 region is CATSRDAWKNTEAFF. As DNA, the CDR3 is TGTGCCACCAGCAGAGATGCCTGGAAGAACACTGAAGCTTTCTTT.

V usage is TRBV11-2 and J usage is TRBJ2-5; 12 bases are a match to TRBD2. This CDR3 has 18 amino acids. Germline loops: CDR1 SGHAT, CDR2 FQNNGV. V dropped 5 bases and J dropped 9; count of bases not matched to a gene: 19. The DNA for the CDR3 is TGTGCCAGCAGCCCAATAAGGACTAGCGGGGTGGGGTCAGGGGCCCAGTACTTC. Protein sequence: CASSPIRTSGVGSGAQYF.

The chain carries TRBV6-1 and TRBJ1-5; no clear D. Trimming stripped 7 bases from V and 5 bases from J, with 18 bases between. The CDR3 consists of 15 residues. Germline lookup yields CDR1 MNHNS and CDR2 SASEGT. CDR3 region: CASKFRPASDQPQHF. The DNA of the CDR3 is TGTGCCAGCAAATTCCGGCCGGCGAGCGATCAGCCCCAGCATTTT.

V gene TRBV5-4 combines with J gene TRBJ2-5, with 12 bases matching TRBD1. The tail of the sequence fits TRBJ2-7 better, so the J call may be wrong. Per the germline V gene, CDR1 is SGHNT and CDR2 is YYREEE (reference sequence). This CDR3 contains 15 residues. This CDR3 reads CASSIPGQGAHEQYF. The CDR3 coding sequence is TGTGCCAGCAGCATTCCGGGACAGGGGGCCCACGAGCAGTACTTC.

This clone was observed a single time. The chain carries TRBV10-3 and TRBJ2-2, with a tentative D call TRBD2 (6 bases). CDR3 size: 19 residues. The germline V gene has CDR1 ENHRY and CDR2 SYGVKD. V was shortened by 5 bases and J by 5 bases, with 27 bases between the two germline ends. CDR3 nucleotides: TGTGCCATCAGTCCCTCGGACTACCAACCCCTCTTTGTGACCGGGGAGCTGTTTTTT. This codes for CAISPSDYQPLFVTGELFF.

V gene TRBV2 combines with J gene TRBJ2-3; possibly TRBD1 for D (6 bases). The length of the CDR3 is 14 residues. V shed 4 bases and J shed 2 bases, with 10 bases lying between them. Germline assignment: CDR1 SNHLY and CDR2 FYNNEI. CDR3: CASSVGGHTDTQYF. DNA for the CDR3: TGTGCCAGCAGTGTTGGGGGACACACAGATACGCAGTATTTT.

CDR3 DNA: TGTGCCAGCAGCGTAGGCGGCAGTAACACAGATACGCAGTATTTT. Translating gives CASSVGGSNTDTQYF. The chain couples TRBV9 to TRBJ2-3; no clear D. Germline CDR1 reads SGDLS; CDR2 reads YYNGEE. CDR3 length: 15 residues. Deletions cut 0 bases from V and 2 bases from J, with 10 bases between.

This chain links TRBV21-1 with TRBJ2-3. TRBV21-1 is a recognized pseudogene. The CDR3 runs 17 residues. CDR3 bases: TGTGCCAGCAGCAAAATACGGTGGCAGCCTAAGGGAGATACGCAGTATTTT. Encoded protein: CASSKIRWQPKGDTQYF.

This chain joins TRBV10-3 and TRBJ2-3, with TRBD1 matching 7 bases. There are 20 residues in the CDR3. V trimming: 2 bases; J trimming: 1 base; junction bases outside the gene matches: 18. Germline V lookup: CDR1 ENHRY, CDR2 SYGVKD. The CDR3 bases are TGTGCCATCAGTGAGAATTTCGTCCTCAAGGACAGGAACCGCACAGATACGCAGTATTTT. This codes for CAISENFVLKDRNRTDTQYF.

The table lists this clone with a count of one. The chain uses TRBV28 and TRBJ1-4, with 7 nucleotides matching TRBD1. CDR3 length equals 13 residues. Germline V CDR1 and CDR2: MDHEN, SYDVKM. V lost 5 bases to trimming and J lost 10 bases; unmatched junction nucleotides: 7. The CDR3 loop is CASSKIRGGKLFF. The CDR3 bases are TGTGCCAGCAGTAAAATCAGGGGGGGAAAACTGTTTTTT.

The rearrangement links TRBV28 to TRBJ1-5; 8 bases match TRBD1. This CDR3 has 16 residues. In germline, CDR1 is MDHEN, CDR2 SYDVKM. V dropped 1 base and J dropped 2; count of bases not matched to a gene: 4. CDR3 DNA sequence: TGTGCCAGCAGTTTATCGACAGGGGTTGGCAATCAGCCCCAGCATTTT. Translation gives CASSLSTGVGNQPQHF.

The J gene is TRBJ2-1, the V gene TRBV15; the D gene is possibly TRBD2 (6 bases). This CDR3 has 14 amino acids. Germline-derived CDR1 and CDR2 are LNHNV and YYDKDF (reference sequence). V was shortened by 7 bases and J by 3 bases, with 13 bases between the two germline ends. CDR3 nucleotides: TGTGCCACCAAGGCGGGGTCCCTCTACAATGAGCAGTTCTTC. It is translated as CATKAGSLYNEQFF.

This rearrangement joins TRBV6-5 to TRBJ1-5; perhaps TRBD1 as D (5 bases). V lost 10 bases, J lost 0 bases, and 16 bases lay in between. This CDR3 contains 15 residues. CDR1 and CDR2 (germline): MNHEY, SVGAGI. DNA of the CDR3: TGTGCCACTAAAGCCGGGGGATTTAGCAATCAGCCCCAGCATTTT. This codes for CATKAGGFSNQPQHF.

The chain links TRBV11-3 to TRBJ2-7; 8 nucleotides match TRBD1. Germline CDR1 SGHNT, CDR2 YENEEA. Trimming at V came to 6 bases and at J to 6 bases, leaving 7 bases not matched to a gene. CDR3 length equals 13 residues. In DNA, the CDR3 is TGTGCCAGCAGTTCAAGCAGGGGGCGCGAGCAGTACTTC. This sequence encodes CASSSSRGREQYF.

The CDR3 spells CASSPPGTSPREQFF. The DNA of the CDR3 is TGTGCCAGCAGTCCCCCCGGGACTTCTCCAAGGGAGCAGTTCTTC. The chain employs TRBV14 and TRBJ2-1; possibly TRBD2 for D (6 bases). Germline loops: CDR1 SGHDN, CDR2 FVKESK. The CDR3 has 15 residues. Trimming took off 6 bases at V and 10 bases at J, with 22 bases between the two ends.